This T cell receptor (beta chain) comes out of a study of T cells in tuberculosis. About the study: A South African cohort included IGRA-negative adolescents, latently infected IGRA-positive adolescents and adults with active tuberculosis. Findings of the study overall: Cases with active tuberculosis were adults, while controls were adolescents.

The trim removed 3 bases at V and 5 bases at J, leaving 5 bases unmatched. CDR1 and CDR2 from the germline V gene are MGHRA and YSYEKL. The CDR3 has 14 residues. Repertoires were generated with immunoSEQ multiplex PCR, while TCRdb's copy carries only in-frame clones and drops some. This repertoire shows some 41,000 clones, approximately 94% found once; its top ten account for about 2%. This clone was seen once. Its antigen is undetermined. This TCR derives from a donor between 10 and 35 years old with latent tuberculosis or without tuberculosis infection. Some clones in this sample may be carry-over from other donors' samples. The chain carries TRBV4-1 and TRBJ2-5; the match to TRBD2 covers 8 bases. The sequencing sample was made of PBMCs. The CDR3 region is CASSHRLAKETQYF. CDR3 nucleotides: TGCGCCAGCAGCCACCGACTAGCGAAGGAGACCCAGTACTTC.